This T cell receptor beta chain is from a study of blood T cell repertoires in COVID-19. Produced via immunoSEQ multiplex PCR; TCRdb's table is partial and in-frame only. The data show some 80,000 clones, 79% seen once. The specimen was peripheral blood. The sequence was obtained from a woman of 80 years or more with active or convalescent COVID-19.

CDR3: CASSYGTGSQPQHF. The DNA for the CDR3 is TGTGCCAGCAGTTACGGGACAGGGAGTCAGCCCCAGCATTTT. The rearrangement joins TRBV6-2 or TRBV6-3 to TRBJ1-5, with 9 nucleotides matching TRBD1. Germline values: CDR1 MNHEY, CDR2 SVGEGT. J was trimmed by 6 bases and V by 2 bases; bases with no gene match: 2. The CDR3 consists of 14 residues.